This T cell receptor (beta chain) was documented in a study of blood T cell repertoires in COVID-19 (dated by TCRdb to 2019 to 2021). About the full investigation: The collaborator samples originated in the United States, Italy and Spain and spanned the acute and convalescent phases of COVID-19. A freely available public database, intended as a resource for researchers studying the immune response to SARS-CoV-2, is where the repertoires were released. The sample metadata nearly always contained a de-identified subject ID, COVID-19 status, age in years and sex. Subjects who had been exposed to COVID-19, were actively infected with it, or had recovered from it provided the deeply sampled blood TCRbeta repertoires that made up the dataset. Where available, HLA class I and class II types were taken from metadata supplied by the sample provider and were not determined by assay-based typing. The samples were drawn from the first 160 participants of the ongoing ImmuneRACE study and from 950 to 1,500 subjects provided by 6 global collaborators. The material from the prospective study consisted of cDNA or gDNA derived from T cells, B-cell-depleted T cells, or PBMCs.

Inclusive of the bounding cysteine and phenylalanine, the CDR3 is 14 residues long. CDR3 DNA is the only sequence kept; it has 42 bases, read in frame from the first base. V is cut by 5 bases and J by 0 bases, and the space between the germline ends is 5 bases. CDR1 is given as MNHEY and CDR2 as SMNVEV, both from the germline V gene (reference sequence). The paper's findings and limits, for the study overall: Clinical and demographic metadata were provided uncurated, with the amount varying by source and participant.

The collaborating institutions used their own protocols to collect whole blood in K2EDTA tubes. For TCRbeta analysis, collaborators shipped samples as frozen whole blood, isolated PBMCs, or DNA extracted from either of those sample types. For this clone: The specificity of this receptor is unknown. Base qualities are not recorded, but no much larger clone differs from it by a single base.

TCRbeta CDR3 regions were amplified from genomic DNA using the immunoSEQ Assay, a bias-controlled multiplex PCR. Per the original workflow: The number of nucleated cells in each sample was estimated from the amplification of reference gene primers within the assay. Sequence reads were collapsed and filtered to measure the absolute abundance of every unique TCRbeta CDR3 rearrangement. For each sample, productive Simpson clonality was calculated by taking the square root of Simpson's diversity index across productive rearrangements. Imported from immuneACCESS, the table was reduced by TCRdb to in-frame sequences with V and J called. These copies leave out some clones; in studies compared against another copy, an unresolved V gene accounts for under half, and the cause of the remainder is not known. V and J calls plus clone size are reproduced from that table; the DNA served to infer D and trimming. The sample contains 180,000 or so clones, 78% of them found a single time. The leading ten clones occupy about 2.8% of the sample.

The rearranged chain carries TRBV27 and TRBJ2-6; no D gene call is confident. Sequencing was done on a sample of peripheral blood. This sequence was found in a woman of 80 years or more with active or convalescent COVID-19. The CDR3 here reads CASSGLSGANVLTF. The nucleotides read TGTGCCAGCAGTGGGCTCTCTGGGGCCAACGTCCTGACTTTC.